The entry that follows covers one T cell receptor (beta chain) sequence. Each cDNA held unique molecular identifiers, and template switching gave it a universal primer site. TCRdb reanalysed the 5' RACE reads using MiXCR and keeps one entry per CDR3 protein. The sample has around 510,000 distinct CDR3 sequences, roughly an eighth seen once. Germline CDR1 reads DFQATT; CDR2 reads SNEGSKA (reference sequence). With V trimmed by 0 bases and J by 7 bases, 4 bases remained unmatched. The CDR3 runs to 15 residues. The sample originates from a study of identical twins. This same sample was also taken into another study, of yellow fever vaccine responses in identical twins.

V and J are TRBV20-1 and TRBJ2-1; TRBD2 matches at 12 bases. The sequence derives from a woman in her late teens or twenties in good health. The specimen sequenced was CD4+ T cells sorted from blood. The CDR3 nucleotides are TGCAGTGCTAGAGATGGGACTAGCGGGCCGAATGAGCAGTTCTTC. Translated, it gives CSARDGTSGPNEQFF.